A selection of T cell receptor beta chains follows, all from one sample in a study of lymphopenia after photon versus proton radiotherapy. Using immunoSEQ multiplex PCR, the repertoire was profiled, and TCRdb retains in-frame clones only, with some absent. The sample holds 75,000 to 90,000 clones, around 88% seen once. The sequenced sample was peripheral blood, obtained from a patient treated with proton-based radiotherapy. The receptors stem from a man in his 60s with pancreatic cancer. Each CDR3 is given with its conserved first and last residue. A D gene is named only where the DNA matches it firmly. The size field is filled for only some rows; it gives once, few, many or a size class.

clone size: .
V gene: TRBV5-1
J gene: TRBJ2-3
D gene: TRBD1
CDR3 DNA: TGCGCCAGCAGCGCCGGACAGGGCACAGATACGCAGTATTTT
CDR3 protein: CASSAGQGTDTQYF

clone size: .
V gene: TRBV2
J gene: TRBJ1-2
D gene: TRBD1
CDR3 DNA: TGTGCCAGCAGCGAGGACAGGGGGCCTTGGGGCTACACCTTC
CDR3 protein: CASSEDRGPWGYTF

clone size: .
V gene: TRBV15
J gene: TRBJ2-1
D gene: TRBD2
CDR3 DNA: TGTGCCACCAGCAGGTCACTAGCGGATAGCTCCTACAATGAGCAGTTCTTC
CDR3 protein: CATSRSLADSSYNEQFF

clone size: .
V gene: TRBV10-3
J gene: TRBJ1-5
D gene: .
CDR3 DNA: TGTGCCATCAGTGAGGGCCTAGGCGGAGAGGGCAATCAGCCCCAGCATTTT
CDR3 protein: CAISEGLGGEGNQPQHF

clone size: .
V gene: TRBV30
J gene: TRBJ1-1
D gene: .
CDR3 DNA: TGTGCCTGGAGGAGGAGCTACACTGAAGCTTTCTTT
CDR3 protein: CAWRRSYTEAFF

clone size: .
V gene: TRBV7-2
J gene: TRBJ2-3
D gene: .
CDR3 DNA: TGTGCCAGCAGCCGGGGAGGCCAGGGAGGGGGTACGCAGTATTTT
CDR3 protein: CASSRGGQGGGTQYF

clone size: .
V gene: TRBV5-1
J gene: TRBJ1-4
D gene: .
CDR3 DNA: TGCGCCAGCAGCATAGGTACGGATGAAAAACTGTTTTTT
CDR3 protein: CASSIGTDEKLFF

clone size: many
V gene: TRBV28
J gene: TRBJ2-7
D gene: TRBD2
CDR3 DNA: TGTGCCAGCAGTTCAGCGGGAGGGCCCCTCGAGCAGTACTTC
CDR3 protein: CASSSAGGPLEQYF

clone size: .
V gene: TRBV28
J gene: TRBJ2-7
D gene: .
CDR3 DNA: TGTGCCAGCAGCCCCGTTGGGCAGATCGAGCAGTACTTC
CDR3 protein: CASSPVGQIEQYF

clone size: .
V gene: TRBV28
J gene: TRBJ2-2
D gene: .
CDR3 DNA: TGTGCCAGCAGGCCATGGGGGAGTGGGACCGGGGAGCTGTTTTTT
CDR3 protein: CASRPWGSGTGELFF

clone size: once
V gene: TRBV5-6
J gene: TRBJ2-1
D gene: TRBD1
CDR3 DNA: TGTGCCAGCAGCTTTTGGGGACAGAGGGAGCAGTTCTTC
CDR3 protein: CASSFWGQREQFF

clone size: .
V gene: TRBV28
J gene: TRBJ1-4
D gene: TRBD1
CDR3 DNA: TGTGCCAGCAGTTTGACAGGGCTTAATGAAAAACTGTTTTTT
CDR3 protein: CASSLTGLNEKLFF

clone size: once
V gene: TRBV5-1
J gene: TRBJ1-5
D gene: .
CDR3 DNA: TGCGCCAGCAGCTTAGTGGTCGGGCAGCCCCAGCATTTT
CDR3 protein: CASSLVVGQPQHF

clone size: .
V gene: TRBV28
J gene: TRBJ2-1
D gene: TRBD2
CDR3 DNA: TGTGCAAATTGTGGGCGGGAGGGTAATCAGCAGTTCTTC
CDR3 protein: CANCGREGNQQFF

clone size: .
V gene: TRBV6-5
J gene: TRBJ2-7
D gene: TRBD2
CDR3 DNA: TGTGCCAGCGTCCAGAGCGGGGGAAGGTACGAGCAGTACTTC
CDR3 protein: CASVQSGGRYEQYF

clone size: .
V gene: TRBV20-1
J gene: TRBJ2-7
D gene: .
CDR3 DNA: TGCAGTGCTATGGACTACGAGCAGTACTTC
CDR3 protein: CSAMDYEQYF

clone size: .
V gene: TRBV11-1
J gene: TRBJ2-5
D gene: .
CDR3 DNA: TGTGCCAGCAGCCCGCCGCAGCAATCGGCCCAGTACTTC
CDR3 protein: CASSPPQQSAQYF

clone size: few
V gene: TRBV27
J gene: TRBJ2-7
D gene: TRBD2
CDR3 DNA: TGTGCCAGCAGTTTACTCACTAGCGGGAGATCCTACGAGCAGTACTTC
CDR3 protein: CASSLLTSGRSYEQYF

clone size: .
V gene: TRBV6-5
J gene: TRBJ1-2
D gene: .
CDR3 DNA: TGTGCCAGCAGTTACGGGGGGAGCCCCCTCTATGGCTACACCTTC
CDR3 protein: CASSYGGSPLYGYTF

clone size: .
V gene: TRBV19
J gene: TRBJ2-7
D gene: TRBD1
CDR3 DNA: TGTGCCAGTAGCCGGGAGGACAGGGGGCCGGTCTACGAGCAGTACTTC
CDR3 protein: CASSREDRGPVYEQYF

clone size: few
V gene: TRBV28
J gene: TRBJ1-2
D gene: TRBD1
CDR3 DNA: TGTGCCAGCAGTGGGACAGACTATGGCTACACCTTC
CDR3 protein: CASSGTDYGYTF

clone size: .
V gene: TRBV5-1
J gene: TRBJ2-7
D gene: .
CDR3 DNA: TGCGCCAGCAGCTCGACACAGGGCTCCGAGCAGTACTTC
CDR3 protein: CASSSTQGSEQYF

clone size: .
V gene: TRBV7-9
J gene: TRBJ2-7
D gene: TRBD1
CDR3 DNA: TGTGCCAGCAGCACACGGGACAGGGGTCTCTCCTACGAGCAGTACTTC
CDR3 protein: CASSTRDRGLSYEQYF

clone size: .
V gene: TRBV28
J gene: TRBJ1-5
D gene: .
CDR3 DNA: TGTGCCAGCAGAGGCTCGGCAGCAGGCCATCAGCCCCAGCATTTT
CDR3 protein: CASRGSAAGHQPQHF

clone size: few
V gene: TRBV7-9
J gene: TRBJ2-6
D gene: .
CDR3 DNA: TGTGCCAGCAGCCGTCGGGTTTCTGGGGCCAACGTCCTGACTTTC
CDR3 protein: CASSRRVSGANVLTF

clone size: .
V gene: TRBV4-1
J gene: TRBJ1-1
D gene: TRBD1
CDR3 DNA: TGCGCCAGCAGCCAAGATCGTAGGACAGGGGGATATGAAGCTTTCTTT
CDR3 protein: CASSQDRRTGGYEAFF